A selection of T cell receptor beta chains follows, all from one sample in a study of OX40 agonist ivuxolimab in advanced cancers. Clones were read by immunoSEQ multiplex PCR, and TCRdb kept only the in-frame ones, dropping some. The profile shows 75,000 to 100,000 clones, approximately 92% of them singletons. The sample here was CD4+ or CD8+ T cells sorted from blood, taken in a trial of the OX40 agonist ivuxolimab. These TCRs come from an adult with an advanced solid tumor such as melanoma, head and neck, liver or kidney cancer. The CDR3 runs from the conserved cysteine through the conserved F or W. Fields, in order: V gene, J gene, D gene, clone size, CDR3 protein, CDR3 DNA. D genes are given only for firm matches. Clone size is not always given. Where it is, it says once, few, many or a class for expanded clones.

v_call: TRBV5-1
j_call: TRBJ2-7
d_call: -
clone_size: -
cdr3_aa: CASSLEGPYEQYF
cdr3_nt: TGCGCCAGCAGCTTGGAGGGCCCCTACGAGCAGTACTTC

v_call: TRBV4-3
j_call: TRBJ2-4
d_call: -
clone_size: -
cdr3_aa: CASSQDGNRLNIQYF
cdr3_nt: TGCGCCAGCAGCCAAGATGGAAACAGGTTGAACATTCAGTACTTC

v_call: TRBV7-7
j_call: TRBJ2-3
d_call: TRBD2
clone_size: -
cdr3_aa: CASSPTSGASDTQYF
cdr3_nt: TGTGCTAGCAGCCCGACTAGCGGGGCATCAGATACGCAGTATTTT

v_call: TRBV4-1
j_call: TRBJ2-1
d_call: -
clone_size: -
cdr3_aa: CASSQDRVEQFF
cdr3_nt: TGCGCCAGCAGCCAAGATAGAGTTGAGCAGTTCTTC

v_call: TRBV6-1
j_call: TRBJ1-2
d_call: -
clone_size: once
cdr3_aa: CASTLRGVGEGYTF
cdr3_nt: TGTGCCAGCACCCTAAGGGGGGTCGGAGAGGGCTACACCTTC

v_call: TRBV28
j_call: TRBJ2-2
d_call: -
clone_size: -
cdr3_aa: CASSSAFTGELFF
cdr3_nt: TGTGCCAGCAGTTCCGCCTTCACCGGGGAGCTGTTTTTT

v_call: TRBV14
j_call: TRBJ2-1
d_call: TRBD2
clone_size: -
cdr3_aa: CASSPTSGRATYNEQFF
cdr3_nt: TGTGCCAGCAGCCCGACTAGCGGGAGGGCCACCTACAATGAGCAGTTCTTC

v_call: TRBV5-6
j_call: TRBJ2-7
d_call: TRBD2
clone_size: -
cdr3_aa: CASSGTRKRYEQYF
cdr3_nt: TGTGCCAGCAGCGGGACTAGAAAAAGGTACGAGCAGTACTTC

v_call: TRBV5-6
j_call: TRBJ1-1
d_call: TRBD1
clone_size: -
cdr3_aa: CASSFSSGTGEAFF
cdr3_nt: TGTGCCAGCAGCTTTTCATCCGGGACAGGAGAAGCTTTCTTT

v_call: TRBV29-1
j_call: TRBJ1-1
d_call: -
clone_size: -
cdr3_aa: CSVPSGGVDTEAFF
cdr3_nt: TGCAGCGTTCCCTCGGGGGGGGTCGACACTGAAGCTTTCTTT

v_call: TRBV28
j_call: TRBJ2-1
d_call: -
clone_size: -
cdr3_aa: CAIPSGSGSNEQFF
cdr3_nt: TGTGCCATTCCGAGTGGTAGCGGAAGCAATGAGCAGTTCTTC

v_call: TRBV11-3
j_call: TRBJ1-1
d_call: -
clone_size: -
cdr3_aa: CASSYGDTEAFF
cdr3_nt: TGTGCCAGCAGCTACGGGGACACTGAAGCTTTCTTT

v_call: TRBV19
j_call: TRBJ1-1
d_call: TRBD1
clone_size: -
cdr3_aa: CASSHRGGNTEAFF
cdr3_nt: TGTGCCAGTAGTCACAGGGGGGGGAACACTGAAGCTTTCTTT

v_call: TRBV14
j_call: TRBJ2-3
d_call: TRBD2
clone_size: -
cdr3_aa: CASSHSLAVTDTQYF
cdr3_nt: TGTGCCAGCAGCCACTCGCTAGCGGTCACAGATACGCAGTATTTT

v_call: TRBV7-7
j_call: TRBJ2-1
d_call: -
clone_size: many
cdr3_aa: CASSLALAGWGNEQFF
cdr3_nt: TGTGCCAGCAGCTTAGCGCTCGCGGGATGGGGCAATGAGCAGTTCTTC

v_call: TRBV4-1
j_call: TRBJ2-7
d_call: TRBD1
clone_size: -
cdr3_aa: CASSQDRGSYEQYF
cdr3_nt: TGCGCCAGCAGCCAGGACAGGGGCTCCTACGAGCAGTACTTC

v_call: TRBV15
j_call: TRBJ2-1
d_call: -
clone_size: -
cdr3_aa: CATSLPRFASRDNEQFF
cdr3_nt: TGTGCCACCAGCTTACCCCGTTTTGCGTCCCGAGACAATGAGCAGTTCTTC

v_call: TRBV13
j_call: TRBJ2-1
d_call: -
clone_size: -
cdr3_aa: CASTDRGGVDGNEQFF
cdr3_nt: TGTGCCAGCACCGATAGGGGGGGAGTTGACGGGAATGAGCAGTTCTTC

v_call: TRBV7-8
j_call: TRBJ2-3
d_call: TRBD2
clone_size: -
cdr3_aa: CASSLGSGLAGENTDTQYF
cdr3_nt: TGTGCCAGCAGCTTAGGGTCAGGACTAGCGGGAGAGAACACAGATACGCAGTATTTT

v_call: TRBV2
j_call: TRBJ1-5
d_call: TRBD1
clone_size: few
cdr3_aa: CASSDTGTGNQPQHF
cdr3_nt: TGTGCCAGCAGTGATACCGGGACAGGGAATCAGCCCCAGCATTTT

v_call: TRBV2
j_call: TRBJ2-3
d_call: TRBD1
clone_size: -
cdr3_aa: CASSGLALGQPLSTDTQYF
cdr3_nt: TGTGCCAGCAGTGGGTTGGCCCTGGGACAGCCCCTAAGCACAGATACGCAGTATTTT

v_call: TRBV10-3
j_call: TRBJ2-7
d_call: TRBD1
clone_size: -
cdr3_aa: CAITAGQGVYEQYF
cdr3_nt: TGTGCCATCACTGCGGGACAGGGGGTCTACGAGCAGTACTTC

v_call: TRBV29-1
j_call: TRBJ2-2
d_call: -
clone_size: once
cdr3_aa: CSVEEPTTGELFF
cdr3_nt: TGCAGCGTTGAAGAGCCTACCACCGGGGAGCTGTTTTTT

v_call: TRBV6-1
j_call: TRBJ1-2
d_call: -
clone_size: once
cdr3_aa: CASRLEQGPYGYTF
cdr3_nt: TGTGCCAGCAGATTAGAACAGGGCCCCTATGGCTACACCTTC

v_call: TRBV2
j_call: TRBJ2-7
d_call: -
clone_size: -
cdr3_aa: CASSAYGTYEQYF
cdr3_nt: TGTGCCAGCAGTGCCTACGGCACCTACGAGCAGTACTTC

v_call: TRBV4-1
j_call: TRBJ2-1
d_call: -
clone_size: -
cdr3_aa: CASSIPYTYNEQFF
cdr3_nt: TGCGCCAGCAGCATCCCTTACACCTACAATGAGCAGTTCTTC

v_call: TRBV29-1
j_call: TRBJ2-7
d_call: -
clone_size: -
cdr3_aa: CSVEDATTYEQYF
cdr3_nt: TGCAGCGTTGAAGATGCCACAACCTACGAGCAGTACTTC

v_call: TRBV13
j_call: TRBJ2-2
d_call: -
clone_size: -
cdr3_aa: CASRKRLDENTGELFF
cdr3_nt: TGTGCCAGCAGGAAACGCCTTGACGAGAACACCGGGGAGCTGTTTTTT